This TCR beta chain was retrieved from a study of cytomegalovirus exposure and HLA in healthy donors (dated by TCRdb to the late 2010s). For the wider study: An earlier analysis of some 600 of the donors reported 250 to 350 Gb of sequence data and 95 million to 140 million unique TCR beta sequences obtained from about 180 million T cells. The T cell repertoires of under 750 subjects were profiled by immunosequencing and related to cytomegalovirus serostatus. The study was designed to test whether signatures of past pathogen exposure could be identified by cataloging public T cell receptors. To decide whether each TCR beta V gene segment behaved as functional or pseudogenic, an earlier analysis of some 570 of the donors relied on high-throughput TCR beta sequencing. The later analysis used no new phenotypic data to find candidate immune exposures, relying instead on TCR beta sequences and their occurrence across donors. An early release covering roughly 600 HLA-typed donors comprised approximately 290 gigabases of sequencing data and around 80 million unique TCR sequences. A later genetic analysis took genome-wide SNP genotypes for about three fifths of the 666 donors and used that subset as a discovery cohort. To predict cytomegalovirus infection status, the study combined high-throughput TCR immunosequencing, statistical association of individual TCRs with disease status, and machine learning. HLA typing covered class I and class II loci at four-digit resolution. All discovery cohort repertoires had been generated using a single sequencing platform. A later analysis re-analyzed previously published TCR beta repertoires from about 730 donors and added high-resolution HLA genotyping to study TCR occurrence patterns. Among about 400 genotyped donors of the cohort, an average of about 220,000 unique TCR beta nucleotide sequences was sequenced per donor, of which roughly 18% were non-productive. Besides the first cohort of 666 subjects, a separate validation cohort made up of 95 to 150 different subjects was used. Four or five DR-DQ haplotypes were handled as single units for association and clustering because linkage in the cohort was strong. The number of donors typed differed by locus, with roughly 620-630 for A, B, C, DRB1 and DQB1, roughly 550 for DQA1, 606 for DPA1, and around 460 for DPB1. Alongside the repertoire data, information on donor age, sex, ethnicity and CMV serostatus was compiled. Of the 300 to 450 genotyped donors, roughly 76% were placed in the genetic ancestry cluster associated with self-reported Caucasian donors.

V is reduced by 3 bases and J by 4 bases, leaving a spacing of 13 bases between them. The CDR3 starts with the cysteine, ends with the phenylalanine, and has 16 residues. Of all the DNA, just the CDR3 is kept, 48 bases in frame from base 1. The germline V gene specifies MDHEN as CDR1 and SYDVKM as CDR2. Library preparation used the immunoSEQ multiplex PCR assay. For the multiplex PCR, a mixture combining 60 forward primers for TCR Vbeta segments and 13 reverse primers for TCR Jbeta segments was used. A multiplex PCR assay on genomic DNA amplified the CDR3 region of rearranged TCR beta genes. The amplified TCR beta libraries were sequenced on the Illumina HiSeq System as 87-base-pair reads. The authors processed their data as follows. In a later analysis, 77 million or so unique TCR beta chains were counted across the roughly 670 repertoires, and roughly 11 million of these chains were shared by at least two donors. To remove PCR and sequencing errors, raw reads were error-corrected and collapsed into unique sequences using a nearest-neighbor algorithm that merged closely related sequences. V, D and J gene segments were assigned by aligning CDR3 sequences to IMGT reference sequences. Each retained sequence needed at least a six-nucleotide match to both a V gene segment and a J gene segment. Rearrangements were called productive when the CDR3 lacked stop codons and stayed in frame with V and J; all others were non-productive. Following IMGT convention, CDR3 was defined as the stretch from the second conserved V-encoded cysteine up to the conserved J-encoded phenylalanine. In an earlier analysis of 550 to 650 of the donors, sequences lacking an unambiguous match to a single V gene segment were excluded. An earlier analysis of just under 600 of the donors called V segments functional above 56.7% productive rearrangements and segregating when the between-donor standard deviation exceeded 5%. A statistical classification framework was built for diagnosing cytomegalovirus status from the catalog of TCR beta chain sequences. V and J gene assignment, in a later analysis, came from comparing TCR nucleotide sequences with IMGT/GENE-DB human TR gene sequences. Using the TCRdist pipeline, a later analysis assigned CDR3 sequences along with most-parsimonious VDJ recombination scenarios. In a later analysis, each TCR beta chain was defined by its CDR3 amino acid sequence together with its V-gene family, and reads lacking a unique V-gene family were excluded. In a later analysis, nearly 600 highly shared, low-generation-probability nucleotide sequences were removed to address suspected cross-contamination and a sequencing artifact. A later analysis calculated a clonal expansion index for each public chain from normalized within-repertoire ranks of inferred template counts. A later analysis computed generation probabilities with a VDJ recombination model fitted to out-of-frame rearrangements, and checked the results against IGoR. Hypergeometric tests were used in a later analysis to score TCR-TCR, TCR-HLA and TCR-CMV co-occurrence, with a repertoire-size bias correction applied to the TCR pairs. To estimate false discovery rates, a later analysis permuted the HLA or CMV assignments 20 times. In a later analysis, co-occurring TCRs were grouped with DBSCAN, and TCRdist sequence similarity was added when clustering was performed within HLA-allele-positive subsets. For co-occurrence clustering, repertoires with fewer than 30,000 or more than 120,000 public chains were excluded, along with about five repertoires with anomalous nucleotide sharing. Imported from immuneACCESS, the table was reduced by TCRdb to in-frame sequences with V and J called. These copies leave out some clones; in studies compared against another copy, an unresolved V gene accounts for under half, and the cause of the remainder is not known. V and J calls and clone size follow that table, whereas D and trimming were derived from the DNA. In all, the sample holds over 150,000 clones, and roughly 70% of those were seen once. The ten largest clones capture 5% to 6.5% of the sample.

Summary of the overall study and its limitations: In vitro tests confirmed that three of the cytomegalovirus-associated TCR beta chains recognize cytomegalovirus antigens. According to a later analysis, most CMV-associated TCR beta chains appeared to be HLA-restricted, and the HLA associations seemed to be driven largely by CMV exposure. Because some donors lacked HLA typing at each locus, the association tests relied only on the typed subset. In a later analysis, TCR association rates were found to vary across HLA loci, with the most associated TCRs seen for DRB1 alleles and the fewest for HLA-C alleles. The sequencing pipeline was judged likely to have produced a cluster of highly shared sequence variants as a technical artifact. Assigning TCR associations to individual alleles was difficult when HLA alleles, especially DR and DQ, strongly co-occurred. In an earlier analysis of more than 500 of the donors, most TCR beta V segments appeared in productive rearrangements about 87% or about 30% of the time, broadly matching IMGT annotations. A later analysis reported that several top co-occurrence clusters appeared linked to parvovirus B19, influenza, CMV and Epstein-Barr virus. Correlated functional status among segregating V segments might reflect linkage disequilibrium, but an unknown experimental factor could not be ruled out. A further reported finding was that TCR beta sequences accurately predicted the HLA-A and HLA-B alleles for most subjects in the first cohort. The presence/absence analyses assumed that sequencing depth was roughly uniform across donors, and that assumption may not be true. Because counts were too low, approximately 15 rarely observed V segments, including chromosome 9 orphons, were excluded from the earlier analysis of 587 of the donors. A later analysis associated about 17,000 TCR beta sequences with specific HLA alleles at a false discovery rate of 0.05. Because the 87-base-pair reads could not distinguish some IMGT-functional V segments, including TRBV6-2 and TRBV6-3, those segments were excluded. The cohort was sequenced for TCR beta chains only, and without alpha or paired-chain data the features that could be detected were limited. In both the original and validation cohorts, the classifier was reported to diagnose cytomegalovirus status with high specificity and sensitivity. Immune exposure information for the cohort was limited to CMV serostatus. It was suggested by the authors that the approach could potentially be generalized to other disease states and immunological phenotypes. Across donors, most TCR sequences were observed very rarely, whereas some public TCRs were present in many individuals. Compared with equally common non-associated chains, HLA-associated TCR beta chains in a later analysis were more clonally expanded and had lower generation probabilities. In a later genetic analysis, a missense DCLRE1C variant was associated with V-gene and J-gene trimming of TCR beta chains, and the association was replicated in an independent cohort. According to a later genetic analysis, donors in an Asian-associated ancestry cluster had fewer N-insertions in productive TCRs than the roughly 700-donor mean. A total of 150 or so TCR beta chains were listed by the study as associated with cytomegalovirus.

This clone has a handful of counts. What antigen it recognizes has not been identified. No base-level quality is on record; no much larger clone is a single base apart. The cohort consisted of some 670 healthy bone marrow donors. At the time of sampling, all cohort members were nominally healthy, though unrecorded immune exposures were likely present. The donor was CMV seropositive and was included in the group of about 290 seropositive cohort members. A peripheral blood sample was collected from each donor, and TCR beta sequencing was performed on peripheral blood mononuclear cells. The Qiagen DNeasy Blood Extraction Kit was used to extract genomic DNA from the blood cell samples.

This chain joins TRBV28 to TRBJ1-6; a tentative D call is TRBD1 (6 bases match). The sequence derives from a young woman in good health and CMV-seropositive. Sample: PBMCs. The CDR3 is CASSFVPDSYNSPLHF. Here is the DNA: TGTGCCAGCAGTTTCGTTCCGGACAGTTATAATTCACCCCTCCACTTT.